This is a list of T cell receptor beta chains from one sample in a study of cytomegalovirus exposure and HLA in healthy donors. Only in-frame clones appear in the TCRdb table, and some are missing; sequencing was by immunoSEQ multiplex PCR. The sample includes some 120,000 clones, about 74% seen only once; the top ten take less than 3%. The sample taken for sequencing was PBMCs. The receptors shown here come from a female donor in good health and CMV-seronegative. The CDR3 runs from the conserved cysteine through the conserved F or W. D genes are given only for firm matches. A clone size is listed for some rows: how often the clone was seen (once, few, many), or a class if it is expanded.

D gene,clone size,J gene,V gene,CDR3 DNA,CDR3 protein
NA,NA,TRBJ2-3,TRBV5-4,TGTGCCAGCAGCCTAGGGTTTGGAGGAAAGACAGATACGCAGTATTTT,CASSLGFGGKTDTQYF
TRBD2,NA,TRBJ2-3,TRBV2,TGTGCCAGCAGTTCGAGCGGGGGGGCGCGCACAGATACGCAGTATTTT,CASSSSGGARTDTQYF
NA,NA,TRBJ1-1,TRBV7-9,TGTGCCAGCAGCTTCCCTAGGGGCGAAGCTTTCTTT,CASSFPRGEAFF
NA,NA,TRBJ1-4,TRBV28,TGTGCCAGCAGTACGGACAGTGTGTTAGCAACTAATGAAAAACTGTTTTTT,CASSTDSVLATNEKLFF
TRBD1,NA,TRBJ1-1,TRBV5-1,TGCGCCAGCAGCATCAGACCCGCAGGGGGGAACACTGAAGCTTTCTTT,CASSIRPAGGNTEAFF
NA,NA,TRBJ1-6,TRBV27,TGTGCCAGCAGTTCATACGCGGGGCTGGGCTCACCCCTCCACTTT,CASSSYAGLGSPLHF
NA,NA,TRBJ2-7,TRBV10-3,TGTGCCATCAGAAGCGGGACACACTACGAGCAGTACTTC,CAIRSGTHYEQYF
NA,NA,TRBJ2-4,TRBV13,TGTGCCAGCAGCAACAGGGTAGCCAAAAACATTCAGTACTTC,CASSNRVAKNIQYF
NA,NA,TRBJ2-7,TRBV7-9,TGTGCCAGCAGCTTAGGAGGGGGCGAGCAGTACTTC,CASSLGGGEQYF
NA,NA,TRBJ1-1,TRBV27,TGTGCCAGCAGGCCTACAGGGAACACTGAAGCTTTCTTT,CASRPTGNTEAFF
NA,NA,TRBJ1-3,TRBV11-2,TGTGCCAGCAGCTTCCTAGGTGGACTCTCTGGAAACACCATATATTTT,CASSFLGGLSGNTIYF
NA,once,TRBJ2-2,TRBV9,TGTGCCAGCAGGGAGGGGGCAGGAACCGGGGAGCTGTTTTTT,CASREGAGTGELFF
TRBD1,few,TRBJ2-5,TRBV5-4,TGTGCCAGCAGCTTGGCGACAGGGGGCAAAGAGACCCAGTACTTC,CASSLATGGKETQYF
NA,NA,TRBJ1-6,TRBV15,TGTGCCACCAGCAGAGATCCGGGAGAACCCCTCCACTTT,CATSRDPGEPLHF
TRBD2,NA,TRBJ2-3,TRBV2,TGTGCCAGCAGCGAGGGACTAGCGGGGGGCATAGATACGCAGTATTTT,CASSEGLAGGIDTQYF
TRBD2,NA,TRBJ2-7,TRBV19,TGTGCCAGTAGGGGCATCGGACTAGCTAGTACCTACGAGCAGTACTTC,CASRGIGLASTYEQYF
NA,NA,TRBJ2-4,TRBV19,TGTGCCAGTAGTGTCGGGACACCTAACGTGTACTTC,CASSVGTPNVYF
TRBD1,NA,TRBJ1-2,TRBV18,TGTGCCAGCTCTGACAGGGGACCACTCTATGGCTACACCTTC,CASSDRGPLYGYTF
TRBD2,once,TRBJ2-7,TRBV5-1,TGCGCCAGCAGCTTGCGTTCGGGGGGGGAGTACGAGCAGTACTTC,CASSLRSGGEYEQYF
TRBD2,NA,TRBJ2-3,TRBV7-8,TGTGCCAGCAGTCTAGGTCCCGGGACTACCAGCACAGATACGCAGTATTTT,CASSLGPGTTSTDTQYF
NA,NA,TRBJ2-3,TRBV7-2,TGTGCCAGCAGCCCCGGTGGGGCCTTTATCTCAGATACGCAGTATTTT,CASSPGGAFISDTQYF
TRBD2,NA,TRBJ2-1,TRBV30,TGTGCCTGGATACGTCTACTAGCGGGGGCCTCACAGTTCTTC,CAWIRLLAGASQFF
TRBD2,NA,TRBJ2-5,TRBV5-6,TGTGCCAGCAGCTCCCTAGCGGGGGGCCCACGCGCTGAGACCCAGTACTTC,CASSSLAGGPRAETQYF
NA,once,TRBJ2-7,TRBV15,TGTGCCACCAGCAGAACCCCGGGACATACCTACGAGCAGTACTTC,CATSRTPGHTYEQYF
NA,NA,TRBJ2-6,TRBV11-2,TGTGCCAGCAGCTCCCGCGCAGGGGTCCCCCTCTCTGGGGCCAACGTCCTGACTTTC,CASSSRAGVPLSGANVLTF
NA,NA,TRBJ1-5,TRBV19,TGTGCCAGTAGTATAGGGAATAGGGGATATCCCCAGCATTTT,CASSIGNRGYPQHF
TRBD1,NA,TRBJ1-6,TRBV7-9,TGTGCCAGCAGCTTCGACAGGGGGCAGGGTAATTCACCCCTCCACTTT,CASSFDRGQGNSPLHF
TRBD2,NA,TRBJ2-1,TRBV7-9,TGTGCCAGCAGCTTTACCGGGACTAGCGGAGGCGATGAGCAGTTCTTC,CASSFTGTSGGDEQFF
NA,NA,TRBJ1-2,TRBV29-1,TGCAGCGTTGATGGGGGGGACGGCTACACCTTC,CSVDGGDGYTF
NA,NA,TRBJ1-4,TRBV29-1,TGCAGCGTTTCAGATTTCCATGAAAAACTGTTTTTT,CSVSDFHEKLFF
NA,NA,TRBJ2-7,TRBV30,TGTGCCTGGAGTCCCCAGTTAACGTCCTACGAGCAGTACTTC,CAWSPQLTSYEQYF